This TCR beta chain comes out of a study of tissue T cells after allogeneic stem cell transplantation. Only in-frame clones appear in the TCRdb table, and some are missing; sequencing was by immunoSEQ multiplex PCR. The sample lists 9,000 to 10,000 clones, 60% occurring once. Study observations and caveats: Limitations included a small, clinically heterogeneous cohort and limited sampling depth.

The germline CDR1 and CDR2 sequences are MNHNY and SVGAGI (reference sequence). V gave up 0 bases and J gave up 6 bases; unmatched junction bases: 4. This CDR3 region has 14 residues. Points on this clone: Its antigen is undetermined.

V is TRBV6-6 and J is TRBJ2-7; 8 bases agree with TRBD1. Material: tissue from the jejunum, obtained at autopsy. This receptor was taken from a woman between 18 and 49 years old with breast cancer. CDR3 bases: TGTGCCAGCAGTTACTCACAGGGGGTTGGCGAGCAGTACTTC. Translation gives CASSYSQGVGEQYF.